This entry concerns a single TCR beta chain. TCRdb's table, derived via immunoSEQ multiplex PCR, lists solely in-frame clones and lacks some. The sample lists about 35,000 clones; 80% to 90% were seen once. Germline V CDR1 and CDR2: MNHEY, SVGEGT. CDR3 length: 11 amino acids. Between the trimmed V and J ends, which lost 2 bases and 5 bases, there was a span of 4 bases. The entry originates in a study of blood T cell repertoires in COVID-19. The specimen was peripheral blood. This rearrangement joins TRBV6-2 or TRBV6-3 to TRBJ2-7; D gene unclear. The TCR sequence derives from a human donor in a cohort sampled during active COVID-19. The CDR3 DNA sequence: TGTGCCAGCAGTTACCAGAACGAGCAGTACTTC. Protein product: CASSYQNEQYF.